The 18 T cell receptor beta chains in this list originate from one sample, sequenced in a study of OX40 agonist ivuxolimab in advanced cancers. Profiled with immunoSEQ multiplex PCR; TCRdb holds only in-frame clones, not every one. Among approximately 59,000 clones listed, around four fifths were seen once. The material was CD4+ or CD8+ T cells sorted from blood, obtained in a trial of the OX40 agonist ivuxolimab. The receptors were sampled from an adult with an advanced solid tumor such as melanoma, head and neck, liver or kidney cancer.

This rearrangement joins TRBV19 to TRBJ2-2; TRBD2 matches 14 bases. After removal of 6 bases from V and 3 bases from J, the junction contained 0 bases not matched to a gene. Germline-derived CDR1 and CDR2 are LNHDA and SQIVND (reference sequence). CDR3 size: 15 residues. CDR3 amino acids: CASRGLAGDTGELFF. CDR3 coding DNA: TGTGCCAGTAGGGGACTAGCGGGAGACACCGGGGAGCTGTTTTTT.

The chain has TRBV28 and TRBJ1-5; D is uncertain. Germline values: CDR1 MDHEN, CDR2 SYDVKM. Trimming left V 7 bases short and J 3 bases short, with 13 bases between. CDR3 length equals 14 residues. CDR3 bases: TGTGCCAGCATCCCCGGGGTCCTCAATCAGCCCCAGCATTTT. It codes for CASIPGVLNQPQHF.

The chain couples TRBV7-6 to TRBJ1-4, with D perhaps matching TRBD1 (5 bases). V dropped 5 bases and J dropped 10 bases, with 14 bases sitting between them. Germline CDR1 is SGHVS and CDR2 is FNYEAQ. The CDR3 has 13 amino acids. The CDR3, as DNA: TGTGCCAGCAGCACCCCCTCCCAGGGAAAACTGTTTTTT. It yields the protein CASSTPSQGKLFF.

The gene calls are TRBV27 and TRBJ2-2; no firm D call. This CDR3 comprises 12 residues. Germline V gives CDR1 MNHEY, CDR2 SMNVEV (reference sequence). V lost 6 bases to trimming and J lost 2 bases, with 4 bases between them. The CDR3, as DNA: TGTGCCAGCAGCCAAAACACCGGGGAGCTGTTTTTT. This gives the protein CASSQNTGELFF.

This clone was picked up one time. The chain uses TRBV28 and TRBJ1-5, with 7 bases lining up with TRBD1. Germline CDR1 MDHEN, CDR2 SYDVKM. Trimming removed 7 bases from V and 10 bases from J; junction bases left unmatched: 16. The CDR3 totals 15 residues. For the CDR3, the DNA is TGTGCCAGCAATTCGAAAGGGGGCGAGGGAGGCCCCCAGCATTTT. Translating it yields CASNSKGGEGGPQHF.

This chain links TRBV5-1 with TRBJ2-1, with TRBD2 identical over 9 bases. V lost 5 bases and J lost 3; bases outside the gene matches: 3. This CDR3 is 14 amino acids long. Germline lookup yields CDR1 SGHRS and CDR2 YFSETQ. The CDR3: CASSSSGNYNEQFF. The DNA of the CDR3 is TGCGCCAGCAGTTCTAGCGGGAACTACAATGAGCAGTTCTTC. The full variable domain, its missing parts supplied by reference TRBV5-1 and TRBJ2-1, is KAGVTQTPRYLIKTRGQQVTLSCSPISGHRSVSWYQQTPGQGLQFLFEYFSETQRNKGNFPGRFSGRQFSNSRSEMNVSTLELGDSALYLCASSSSGNYNEQFFGPGTRLTVL.

The J gene is TRBJ2-7, the V gene TRBV7-6; perhaps TRBD1 as D (6 bases). V lost 1 base and J 7 bases, leaving 11 bases between the germline ends. Germline CDR1 reads SGHVS; CDR2 reads FNYEAQ. This CDR3 is 13 amino acids long. The CDR3 protein is CASSLVRDKEQYF. The CDR3 DNA follows: TGTGCCAGCAGCTTAGTAAGGGACAAAGAGCAGTACTTC.

The rearrangement uses TRBV27 and TRBJ1-1, with D perhaps TRBD1 (6 bases). The CDR3 length is 13 residues. Germline V gives CDR1 MNHEY, CDR2 SMNVEV (reference sequence). The germline V and J ends were trimmed by 1 base and 7 bases, with 10 bases remaining between them. DNA for the CDR3: TGTGCCAGCAGTTTATTCTCGACAGGTGAAGCTTTCTTT. Encoded protein: CASSLFSTGEAFF.

The chain uses TRBV5-1 and TRBJ2-2; 11 nucleotides line up with TRBD1. The trim removed 4 bases at V and 1 base at J, leaving 9 bases unmatched. CDR1 is SGHRS and CDR2 is YFSETQ in the germline V gene. The CDR3 spans 18 residues. CDR3 protein: CASSPGTGGVLNTGELFF. The CDR3 nucleotides are TGCGCCAGCAGCCCCGGGACAGGGGGGGTGTTGAACACCGGGGAGCTGTTTTTT.

The J gene is TRBJ1-2, the V gene TRBV13; 10 nucleotides line up with TRBD1. Germline V gene sequence: CDR1 PRHDT, CDR2 FYEKMQ (reference sequence). This CDR3 has 15 residues. V lost 5 bases and J lost 4; bases outside the gene matches: 7. CDR3 loop: CASSPGTGVAYGYTF. In nucleotides, the CDR3 is TGTGCCAGCAGCCCCGGGACAGGGGTGGCCTATGGCTACACCTTC. Combining the CDR3 with reference TRBV13 and TRBJ1-2 gives the whole variable domain AAGVIQSPRHLIKEKRETATLKCYPIPRHDTVYWYQQGPGQDPQFLISFYEKMQSDKGSIPDRFSAQQFSDYHSELNMSSLELGDSALYFCASSPGTGVAYGYTFGSGTRLTVV.

The chain is built from TRBV10-3 and TRBJ1-1, with D perhaps TRBD1 (5 bases). The CDR3 runs 15 residues. Germline values: CDR1 ENHRY, CDR2 SYGVKD. The V end was cut by 0 bases, the J end by 6 bases, with 14 bases between. CDR3 region: CAISESSGWGAEAFF. CDR3 nucleotides: TGTGCCATCAGTGAGTCGTCCGGGTGGGGGGCTGAAGCTTTCTTT.

The rearrangement links TRBV6-6 to TRBJ2-3; TRBD1 matches 10 bases. Germline-derived CDR1 and CDR2 are MNHNY and SVGAGI (reference sequence). The junction had 9 bases not matched to a gene; V was cut back by 10 bases and J by 5 bases. This CDR3 is built from 14 residues. In DNA, the CDR3 is TGTGCCACTATGACAGGGGGCTCGATAGATACGCAGTATTTT. Amino acid sequence: CATMTGGSIDTQYF.

CDR3 sequence (DNA): TGTGCCAGCAGCCCTATCGGGGCCAGCTCCTACGAGCAGTACTTC. It is translated as CASSPIGASSYEQYF. The chain has TRBV7-9 and TRBJ2-7; D may correspond to TRBD1 or TRBD2 (5 bases each). The CDR3 is 15 amino acids. The germline V gene has CDR1 SEHNR and CDR2 FQNEAQ (reference sequence). Trimming removed 5 bases from V and 0 bases from J, with 14 bases in between.

The chain joins TRBV28 to TRBJ2-5; 8 bases agree with TRBD2. CDR3 length: 14 residues. V lost 5 bases and J lost 4; bases outside the gene matches: 6. Germline CDR1 MDHEN, CDR2 SYDVKM. CDR3 amino acids: CASSRAGVVETQYF. The CDR3 DNA sequence: TGTGCCAGCAGTAGAGCGGGAGTAGTAGAGACCCAGTACTTC.

This chain connects TRBV18 to TRBJ2-3, with 8 positions matching TRBD2. The germline gives CDR1 KGHSH, CDR2 LQKENI. The CDR3 sequence is 17 residues long. V lost 4 bases, J lost 1 base, and 10 bases stayed unmatched. CDR3 sequence reads: CASSLNRGGVGTDTQYF. The CDR3 region has the DNA TGTGCCAGCTCACTCAACCGGGGGGGTGTTGGCACAGATACGCAGTATTTT.

This sequence joins TRBV7-8 and TRBJ2-7; D call uncertain. CDR1 is SGHVS and CDR2 is FQNEAQ in the germline V gene. CDR3 length: 13 amino acids. V was clipped by 5 bases and J by 6 bases, with 14 bases between them. CDR3 sequence: CASSPRLAVEQYF. CDR3 DNA sequence: TGTGCCAGCAGCCCCCGACTGGCCGTCGAGCAGTACTTC.

This clone was seen only a few times. This sequence joins TRBV2 and TRBJ2-3; 10 nucleotides align to TRBD2. The germline V gene has CDR1 SNHLY and CDR2 FYNNEI. This CDR3 is 18 amino acids long. V shed 4 bases and J 1 base; nucleotides not matched to a gene: 11. This CDR3 reads CASSGLAGLKSGTDTQYF. CDR3 DNA: TGTGCCAGCAGTGGACTAGCGGGTCTCAAATCGGGCACAGATACGCAGTATTTT.

This chain uses TRBV7-9 with TRBJ2-3, with D possibly TRBD2 on 6 matching bases. The CDR3 spans 14 residues. Trimming took off 3 bases at V and 4 bases at J, with 11 bases between the two ends. From germline, CDR1 is SEHNR and CDR2 FQNEAQ (reference sequence). The CDR3 coding sequence is TGTGCCAGCAGCTTTACGGGGGTCGCAGATACGCAGTATTTT. Its protein product is CASSFTGVADTQYF.